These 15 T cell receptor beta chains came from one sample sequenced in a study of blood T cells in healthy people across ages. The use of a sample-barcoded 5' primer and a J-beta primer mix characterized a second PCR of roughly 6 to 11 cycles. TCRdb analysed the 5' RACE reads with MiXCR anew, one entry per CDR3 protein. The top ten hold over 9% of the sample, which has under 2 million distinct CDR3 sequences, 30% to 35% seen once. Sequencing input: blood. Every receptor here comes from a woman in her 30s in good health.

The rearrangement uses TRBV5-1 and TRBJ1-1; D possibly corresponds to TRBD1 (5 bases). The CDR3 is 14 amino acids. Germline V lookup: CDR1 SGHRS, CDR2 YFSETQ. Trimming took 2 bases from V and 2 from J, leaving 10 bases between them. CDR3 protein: CASSFGTPNTEAFF. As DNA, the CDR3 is TGCGCCAGCAGCTTCGGGACTCCTAACACTGAAGCTTTCTTT. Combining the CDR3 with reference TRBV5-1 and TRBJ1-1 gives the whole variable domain KAGVTQTPRYLIKTRGQQVTLSCSPISGHRSVSWYQQTPGQGLQFLFEYFSETQRNKGNFPGRFSGRQFSNSRSEMNVSTLELGDSALYLCASSFGTPNTEAFFGQGTRLTVV.

This CDR3 reads CASSFRQVAVSEAFF. The CDR3 DNA reads as TGTGCCAGCAGTTTTAGACAGGTCGCTGTCTCTGAAGCTTTCTTT. V is TRBV12-3 or TRBV12-4 and J is TRBJ1-1; D is perhaps TRBD1 (6 bases). CDR3 size: 15 residues. The ends were cut back, 3 bases at V and 6 bases at J, with 17 bases in the middle.

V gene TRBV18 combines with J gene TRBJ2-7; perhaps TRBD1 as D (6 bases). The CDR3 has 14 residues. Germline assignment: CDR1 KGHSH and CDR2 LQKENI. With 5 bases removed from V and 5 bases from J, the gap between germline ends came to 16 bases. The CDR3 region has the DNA TGTGCCAGCTCAGACGGGACACGTCGCGACGAGCAGTACTTC. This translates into CASSDGTRRDEQYF.

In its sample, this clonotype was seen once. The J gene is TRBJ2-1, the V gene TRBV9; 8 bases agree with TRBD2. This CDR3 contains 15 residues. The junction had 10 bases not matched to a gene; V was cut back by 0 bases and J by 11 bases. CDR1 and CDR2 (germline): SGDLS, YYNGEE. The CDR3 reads CASSVAAGGRDKQFF. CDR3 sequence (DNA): TGTGCCAGCAGCGTAGCGGCGGGGGGTCGGGATAAGCAGTTCTTC.

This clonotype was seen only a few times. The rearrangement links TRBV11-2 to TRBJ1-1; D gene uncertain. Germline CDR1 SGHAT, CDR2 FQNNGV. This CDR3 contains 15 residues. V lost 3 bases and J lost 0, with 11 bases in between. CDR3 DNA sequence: TGTGCCAGCAGCTTCGATACTGGACTGAACACTGAAGCTTTCTTT. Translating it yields CASSFDTGLNTEAFF.

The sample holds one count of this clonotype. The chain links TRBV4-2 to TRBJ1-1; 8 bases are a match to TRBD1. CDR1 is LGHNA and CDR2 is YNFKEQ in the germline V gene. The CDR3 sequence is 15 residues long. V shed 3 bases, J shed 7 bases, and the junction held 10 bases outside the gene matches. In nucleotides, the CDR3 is TGTGCCAGCAGCCAGGGCGGACAGGGTAATGATGAAGCTTTCTTT. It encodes CASSQGGQGNDEAFF.

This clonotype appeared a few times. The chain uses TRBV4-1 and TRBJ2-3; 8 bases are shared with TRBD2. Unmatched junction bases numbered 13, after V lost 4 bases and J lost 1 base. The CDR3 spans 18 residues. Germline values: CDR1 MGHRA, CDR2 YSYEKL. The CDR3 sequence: CASSPLAANLRGTDTQYF. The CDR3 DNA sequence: TGCGCCAGCAGCCCACTAGCGGCGAACCTCCGAGGCACAGATACGCAGTATTTT.

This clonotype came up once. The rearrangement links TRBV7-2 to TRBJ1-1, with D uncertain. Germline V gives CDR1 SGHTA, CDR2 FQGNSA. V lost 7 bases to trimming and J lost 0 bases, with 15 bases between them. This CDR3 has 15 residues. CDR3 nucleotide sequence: TGTGCCAGCACCCCCGGGGAAGGGATGAACACTGAAGCTTTCTTT. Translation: CASTPGEGMNTEAFF.

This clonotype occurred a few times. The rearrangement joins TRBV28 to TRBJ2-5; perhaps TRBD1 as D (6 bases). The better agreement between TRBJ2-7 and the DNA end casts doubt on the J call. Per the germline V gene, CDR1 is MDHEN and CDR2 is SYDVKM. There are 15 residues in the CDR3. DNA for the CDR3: TGTGCCAGCAGTTTGAGGAAACAGGGAGTCTACGAGCAGTACTTC. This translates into CASSLRKQGVYEQYF.

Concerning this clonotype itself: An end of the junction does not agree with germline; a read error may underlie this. The CDR3 protein is CVSSFGQGVGYTF. In DNA form, the CDR3 reads TGTGTCAGCAGTTTTGGACAGGGTGTTGGCTACACCTTC. The chain couples TRBV12-3 or TRBV12-4 to TRBJ1-2; 8 positions agree with TRBD1. This CDR3 region has 13 residues.

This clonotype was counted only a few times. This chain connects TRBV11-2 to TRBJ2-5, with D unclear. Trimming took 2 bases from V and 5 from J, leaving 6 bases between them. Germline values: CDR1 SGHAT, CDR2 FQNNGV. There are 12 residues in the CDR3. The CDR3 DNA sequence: TGTGCCAGCAGCTTAATTTCGGAGACCCAGTACTTC. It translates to CASSLISETQYF.

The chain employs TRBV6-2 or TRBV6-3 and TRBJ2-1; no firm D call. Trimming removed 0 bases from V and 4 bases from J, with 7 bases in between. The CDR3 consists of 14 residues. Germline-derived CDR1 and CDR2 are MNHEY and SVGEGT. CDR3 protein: CASSYSNGYNEQFF. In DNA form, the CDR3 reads TGTGCCAGCAGTTACTCTAACGGGTACAATGAGCAGTTCTTC.

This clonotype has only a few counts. CDR3 sequence: CSARDRGYPYNEQFF. As DNA, the CDR3 is TGCAGTGCTAGAGATCGCGGGTACCCCTACAATGAGCAGTTCTTC. The chain employs TRBV20-1 and TRBJ2-1; TRBD2 might be the D (5 bases). The CDR3 is 15 amino acids. CDR1 is DFQATT and CDR2 is SNEGSKA in the germline V gene (reference sequence). Trimming stripped 0 bases from V and 2 bases from J, with 11 bases between.

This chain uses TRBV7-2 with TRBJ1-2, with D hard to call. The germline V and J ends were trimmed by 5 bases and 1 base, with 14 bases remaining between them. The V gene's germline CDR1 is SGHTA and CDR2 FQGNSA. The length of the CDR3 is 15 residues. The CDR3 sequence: CASSPQPVRNYGYTF. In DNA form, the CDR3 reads TGTGCCAGCAGCCCACAACCGGTGCGTAACTATGGCTACACCTTC. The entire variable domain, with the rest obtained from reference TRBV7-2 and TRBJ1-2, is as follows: GAGVSQSPSNKVTEKGKDVELRCDPISGHTALYWYRQSLGQGLEFLIYFQGNSAPDKSGLPSDRFSAERTGGSVSTLTIQRTQQEDSAVYLCASSPQPVRNYGYTFGSGTRLTVV.

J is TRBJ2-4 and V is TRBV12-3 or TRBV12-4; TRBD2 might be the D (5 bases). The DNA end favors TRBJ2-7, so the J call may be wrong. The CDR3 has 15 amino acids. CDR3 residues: CASGQSRAVIHEQYF. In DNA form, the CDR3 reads TGTGCCAGCGGGCAATCGAGGGCAGTCATCCACGAGCAGTACTTC.